These 17 T cell receptor beta chains were all obtained from the same sample, sequenced in a study of blood T cell repertoires in COVID-19 (TCRdb year 2020). Library method: the immunoSEQ multiplex PCR assay. Entries here come from immuneACCESS through TCRdb and include only in-frame sequences with V and J called. Some clones fail to appear in such tables; in the studies checked, an unresolved V gene covers under half of the shortfall, and the cause of the remainder is unknown. This sample gives about 280,000 clones in total; about nine tenths of them show up just once. The ten biggest clones cover 0.94% of the sample. Sequencing was performed on peripheral blood. Source of these receptors: a middle-aged woman who had recovered from COVID-19.

The genes are TRBV3-1 (or the pseudogene TRBV3-2) and TRBJ2-5; D gene uncertain. CDR3 size: 16 residues. With 1 base removed from V and 0 bases from J, the gap between germline ends came to 12 bases. Per germline, CDR1 LGHDT and CDR2 YNNKEL (reference sequence). CDR3 protein: CASSQGFGQNQETQYF. The CDR3 DNA follows: TGTGCCAGCAGCCAAGGTTTTGGCCAGAACCAAGAGACCCAGTACTTC.

The chain recombines TRBV5-1 with TRBJ2-5, with TRBD2 matching over 9 bases. The CDR3 has 16 amino acids. The germline gives CDR1 SGHRS, CDR2 YFSETQ. V was pared by 4 bases and J by 2 bases, with 9 bases of the junction left unmatched. The DNA for the CDR3 is TGCGCCAGCAGCCCCCAGACTAGCGGACAACAAGAGACCCAGTACTTC. It specifies CASSPQTSGQQETQYF.

V usage is TRBV7-9 and J usage is TRBJ2-2, with 12 bases aligning to TRBD2. The V gene end was trimmed by 4 bases and the J gene end by 6 bases; junction bases not matched to a gene: 6. This CDR3 spans 16 amino acids. Germline CDR1 reads SEHNR; CDR2 reads FQNEAQ (reference sequence). The CDR3 nucleotides read TGTGCCAGCAGCTCGACTAGCGGGAGAAGTCCCGGGGAGCTGTTTTTT. Translated, it gives CASSSTSGRSPGELFF.

The chain is built from TRBV9 and TRBJ2-5, with TRBD1 matching over 10 bases. The CDR3 sequence is 15 residues long. Germline V gene data show CDR1 as SGDLS and CDR2 as YYNGEE. V dropped 4 bases and J dropped 4; count of bases not matched to a gene: 7. CDR3 in DNA: TGTGCCAGCAGCCGTCGGACAGGGGGTACAGAGACCCAGTACTTC. This translates into CASSRRTGGTETQYF.

This rearrangement joins TRBV18 to TRBJ2-6, with 11 bases fitting TRBD2. CDR3 size: 18 residues. The V segment lost 6 bases and the J segment 0 bases; nucleotides outside the gene matches: 7. Germline-derived CDR1 and CDR2 are KGHSH and LQKENI. CDR3 sequence reads: CASSQRTSGSSGANVLTF. Here the CDR3 DNA reads TGTGCCAGCTCTCAGAGGACTAGCGGGTCCTCTGGGGCCAACGTCCTGACTTTC.

The chain uses TRBV15 and TRBJ1-5; a possible D gene is TRBD1 (5 bases). The CDR3 contains 16 residues. V was clipped by 3 bases and J by 2 bases, with 14 bases between them. The germline CDR1 and CDR2 sequences are LNHNV and YYDKDF (reference sequence). The CDR3 coding sequence is TGTGCCACCAGCAGTGACCGGGGGACCCGCAATCAGCCCCAGCATTTT. Its translation is CATSSDRGTRNQPQHF.

V gene TRBV14 combines with J gene TRBJ2-7; D ambiguous. CDR1 is SGHDN, CDR2 FVKESK, per germline. The V end lost 6 bases, the J end lost 0 bases, and 9 bases lay between the germline ends. This CDR3 has 13 amino acids. For the CDR3, the DNA is TGTGCCAGCAGTTCCGGGTTCTCCTACGAGCAGTACTTC. It translates to CASSSGFSYEQYF.

The V gene is TRBV5-1, the J gene TRBJ2-2; 7 nucleotides match TRBD1. This CDR3 is built from 15 residues. The germline gives CDR1 SGHRS, CDR2 YFSETQ. V lost 4 bases to trimming and J lost 7 bases; unmatched junction nucleotides: 10. Written as DNA, the CDR3 is TGCGCCAGCAGCCGAAGTCCAGACAGGGTCGGGGAGCTGTTTTTT. Its translation is CASSRSPDRVGELFF.

This chain connects TRBV29-1 to TRBJ2-5, with 7 bases lining up with TRBD1. CDR3 size: 15 residues. V lost 1 base, J lost 5 bases, and 10 bases stayed unmatched. Germline lookup yields CDR1 SQVTM and CDR2 ANQGSEA. The CDR3 DNA is TGCAGCGTTGAAGGGGCTGGGGCAGGGGGTGAGACCCAGTACTTC. Translated: CSVEGAGAGGETQYF.

This chain uses TRBV4-1 with TRBJ1-3; 10 positions match TRBD1. The junction had 6 bases not matched to a gene; V was cut back by 1 base and J by 0 bases. Looked up from germline, CDR1 is MGHRA and CDR2 is YSYEKL. The CDR3 length is 18 residues. The CDR3 reads CASSQAPGQGSSGNTIYF. The CDR3 DNA reads TGCGCCAGCAGCCAAGCTCCGGGACAGGGGTCCTCTGGAAACACCATATATTTT.

The chain uses TRBV4-1 and TRBJ2-5, with 9 bases matching TRBD1. The V and J ends lost 4 bases and 5 bases, in that order; junction bases with no gene match: 5. This CDR3 has 14 residues. Germline V gene lookup returns CDR1 MGHRA and CDR2 YSYEKL. CDR3 sequence reads: CASSPGTGSETQYF. CDR3 in DNA: TGCGCCAGCAGCCCGGGGACAGGGAGCGAGACCCAGTACTTC.

The chain uses TRBV2 and TRBJ2-2; a possible D gene is TRBD2 (6 bases). The CDR3 runs to 13 residues. Germline CDR1 and CDR2: SNHLY and FYNNEI. Trimming took off 10 bases at V and 5 bases at J, with 14 bases between the two ends. The CDR3 loop is CAKTSHQTGELFF. DNA of the CDR3: TGTGCCAAAACTAGCCATCAGACCGGGGAGCTGTTTTTT.

The chain couples TRBV29-1 to TRBJ2-7; 9 bases agree with TRBD1. In germline, CDR1 is SQVTM, CDR2 ANQGSEA. V lost 3 bases to trimming and J lost 4 bases; unmatched junction nucleotides: 10. CDR3 length equals 15 residues. The CDR3 nucleotides are TGCAGCGTTGAGCAGTTACAGGGGGCGTCGTACGAGCAGTACTTC. This encodes CSVEQLQGASYEQYF.

Of note for this clone: The same CDR3 also results from other DNA sequences found in this sample. The rearrangement joins TRBV4-1 to TRBJ2-7; TRBD1 matches at 7 bases. Germline loops: CDR1 MGHRA, CDR2 YSYEKL. The CDR3 loop spans 14 amino acids. V shed 0 bases, J shed 4 bases, and the junction held 3 bases outside the gene matches. CDR3 DNA sequence: TGCGCCAGCAGCCAAGATCGGGACAGTTACGAGCAGTACTTC. Its protein product is CASSQDRDSYEQYF.

The CDR3 protein is CASSPASVYEQYF. For the CDR3, the DNA is TGTGCCAGCAGCCCCGCTAGCGTCTACGAGCAGTACTTC. The genes are TRBV7-9 and TRBJ2-7, with D possibly being TRBD2 (6 bases). This CDR3 spans 13 amino acids. Per germline, CDR1 SEHNR and CDR2 FQNEAQ (reference sequence). Trimming pared 5 bases from V and 3 bases from J, leaving 11 bases between.

The chain carries TRBV27 and TRBJ2-3, with TRBD2 matching over 8 bases. The CDR3 is 16 residues long. Germline V gene lookup returns CDR1 MNHEY and CDR2 SMNVEV (reference sequence). J lost 2 bases, V lost 1 base, and 5 bases had no gene match. DNA of the CDR3: TGTGCCAGCAGTTTATTCGCGGGAGGTACCACAGATACGCAGTATTTT. It yields the protein CASSLFAGGTTDTQYF.

This clone occurred once. The chain carries TRBV15 and TRBJ1-5, with 9 bases that match TRBD1. The CDR3 runs 14 residues. Trimming took 5 bases from V and 3 from J; bases not matched to a gene: 2. Germline loops: CDR1 LNHNV, CDR2 YYDKDF (reference sequence). The CDR3 reads CATSRDRDNQPQHF. In DNA, the CDR3 is TGTGCCACCAGCCGGGACAGGGACAATCAGCCCCAGCATTTT.